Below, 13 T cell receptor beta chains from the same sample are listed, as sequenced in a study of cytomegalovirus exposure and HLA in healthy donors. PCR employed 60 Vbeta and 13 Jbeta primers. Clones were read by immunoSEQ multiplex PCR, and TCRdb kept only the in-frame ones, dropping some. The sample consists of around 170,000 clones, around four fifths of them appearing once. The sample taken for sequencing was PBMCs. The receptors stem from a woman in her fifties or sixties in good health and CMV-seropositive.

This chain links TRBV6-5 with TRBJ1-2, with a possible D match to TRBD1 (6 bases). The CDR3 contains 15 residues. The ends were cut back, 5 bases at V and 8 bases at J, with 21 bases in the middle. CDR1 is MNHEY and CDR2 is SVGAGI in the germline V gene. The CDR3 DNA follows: TGTGCCAGCAGTCCCGACCGGGACAACTTTCGCGGCTACACCTTC. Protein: CASSPDRDNFRGYTF.

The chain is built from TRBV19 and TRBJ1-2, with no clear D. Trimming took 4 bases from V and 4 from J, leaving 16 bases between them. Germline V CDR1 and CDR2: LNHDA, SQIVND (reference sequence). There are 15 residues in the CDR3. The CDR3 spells CASSREAVRSYGYTF. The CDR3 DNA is TGTGCCAGTAGTAGGGAGGCGGTACGTAGCTATGGCTACACCTTC.

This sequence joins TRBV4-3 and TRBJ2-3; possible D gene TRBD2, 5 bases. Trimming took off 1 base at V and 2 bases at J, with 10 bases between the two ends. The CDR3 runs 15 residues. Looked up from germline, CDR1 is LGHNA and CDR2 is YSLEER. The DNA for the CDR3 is TGCGCCAGCAGCCAAGTAACGCGGGCCACAGATACGCAGTATTTT. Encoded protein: CASSQVTRATDTQYF.

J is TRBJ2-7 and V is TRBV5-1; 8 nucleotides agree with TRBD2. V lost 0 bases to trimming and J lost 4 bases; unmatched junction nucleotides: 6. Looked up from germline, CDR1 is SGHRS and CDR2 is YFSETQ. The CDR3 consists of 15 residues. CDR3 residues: CASSLAGGLSYEQYF. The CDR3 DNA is TGCGCCAGCAGCTTGGCGGGGGGGCTCTCTTACGAGCAGTACTTC.

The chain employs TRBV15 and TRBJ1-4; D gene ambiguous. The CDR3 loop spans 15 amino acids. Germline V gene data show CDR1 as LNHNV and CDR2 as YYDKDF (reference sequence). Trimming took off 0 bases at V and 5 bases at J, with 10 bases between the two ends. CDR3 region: CATSREKAINEKLFF. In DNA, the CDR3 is TGTGCCACCAGCAGAGAAAAAGCGATAAATGAAAAACTGTTTTTT.

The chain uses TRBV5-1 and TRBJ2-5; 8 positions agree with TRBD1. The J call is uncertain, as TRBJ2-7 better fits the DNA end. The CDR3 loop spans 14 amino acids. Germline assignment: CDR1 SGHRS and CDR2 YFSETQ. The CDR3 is CASSLGQGPYEQYF. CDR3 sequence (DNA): TGCGCCAGCAGCTTGGGACAGGGGCCCTACGAGCAGTACTTC.

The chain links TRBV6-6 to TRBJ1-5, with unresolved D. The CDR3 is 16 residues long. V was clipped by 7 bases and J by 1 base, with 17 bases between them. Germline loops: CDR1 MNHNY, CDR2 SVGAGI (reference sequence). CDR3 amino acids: CASTSTGEGSNQPQHF. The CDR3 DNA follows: TGTGCCAGCACGTCCACTGGAGAGGGCAGCAATCAGCCCCAGCATTTT.

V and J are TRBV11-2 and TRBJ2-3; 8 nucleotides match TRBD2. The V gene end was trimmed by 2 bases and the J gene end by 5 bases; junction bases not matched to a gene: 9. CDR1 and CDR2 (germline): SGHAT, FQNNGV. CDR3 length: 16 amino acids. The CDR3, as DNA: TGTGCCAGCAGCTTATTACGGGGGGGCCAAGGAGATACGCAGTATTTT. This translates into CASSLLRGGQGDTQYF.

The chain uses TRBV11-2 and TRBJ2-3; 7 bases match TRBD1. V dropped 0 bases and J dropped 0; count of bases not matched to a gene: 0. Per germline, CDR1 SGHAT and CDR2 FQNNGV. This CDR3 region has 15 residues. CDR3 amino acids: CASSLEGQSTDTQYF. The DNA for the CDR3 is TGTGCCAGCAGCTTAGAGGGACAGAGCACAGATACGCAGTATTTT.

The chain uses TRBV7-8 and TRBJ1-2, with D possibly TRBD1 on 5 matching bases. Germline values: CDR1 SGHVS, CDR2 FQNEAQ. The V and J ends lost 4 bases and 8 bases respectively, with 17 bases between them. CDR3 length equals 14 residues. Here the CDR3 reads CASSSSGGARGYTF. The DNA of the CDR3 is TGTGCCAGCAGCTCTTCGGGCGGGGCTAGGGGCTACACCTTC.

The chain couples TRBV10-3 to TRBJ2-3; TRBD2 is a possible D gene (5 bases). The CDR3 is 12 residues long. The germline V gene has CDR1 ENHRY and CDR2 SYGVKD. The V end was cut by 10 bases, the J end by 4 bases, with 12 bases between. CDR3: CASRRASDTQYF. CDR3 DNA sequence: TGTGCCAGCCGGCGGGCGTCAGATACGCAGTATTTT.

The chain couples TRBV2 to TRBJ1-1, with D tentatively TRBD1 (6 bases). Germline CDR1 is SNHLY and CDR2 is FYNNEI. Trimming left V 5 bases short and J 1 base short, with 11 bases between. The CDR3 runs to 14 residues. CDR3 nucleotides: TGTGCCAGCAGTAGTAAGGACAGGAACACTGAAGCTTTCTTT. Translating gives CASSSKDRNTEAFF.

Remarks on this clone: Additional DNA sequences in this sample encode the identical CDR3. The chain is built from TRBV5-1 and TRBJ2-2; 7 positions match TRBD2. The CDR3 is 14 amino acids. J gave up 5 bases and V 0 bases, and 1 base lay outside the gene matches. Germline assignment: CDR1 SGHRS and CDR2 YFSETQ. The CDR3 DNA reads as TGCGCCAGCAGCTTGGAGGGAGGGACCGGGGAGCTGTTTTTT. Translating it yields CASSLEGGTGELFF. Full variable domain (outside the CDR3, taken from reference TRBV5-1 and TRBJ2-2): KAGVTQTPRYLIKTRGQQVTLSCSPISGHRSVSWYQQTPGQGLQFLFEYFSETQRNKGNFPGRFSGRQFSNSRSEMNVSTLELGDSALYLCASSLEGGTGELFFGEGSRLTVL.